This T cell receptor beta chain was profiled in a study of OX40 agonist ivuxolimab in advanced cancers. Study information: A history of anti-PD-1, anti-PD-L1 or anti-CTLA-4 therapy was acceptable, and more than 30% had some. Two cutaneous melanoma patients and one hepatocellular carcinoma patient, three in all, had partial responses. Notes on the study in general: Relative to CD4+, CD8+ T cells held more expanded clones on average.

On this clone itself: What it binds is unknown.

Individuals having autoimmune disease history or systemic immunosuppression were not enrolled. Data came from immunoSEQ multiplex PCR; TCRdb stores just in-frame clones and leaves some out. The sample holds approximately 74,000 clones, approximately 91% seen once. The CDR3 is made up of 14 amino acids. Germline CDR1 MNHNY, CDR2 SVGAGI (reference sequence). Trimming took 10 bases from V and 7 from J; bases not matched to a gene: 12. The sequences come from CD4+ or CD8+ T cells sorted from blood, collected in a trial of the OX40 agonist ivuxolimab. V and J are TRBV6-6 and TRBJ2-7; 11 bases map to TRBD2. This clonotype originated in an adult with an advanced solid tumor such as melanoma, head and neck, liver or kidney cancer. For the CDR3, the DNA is TGTGCCACCAGGCAGGGGCTAGCGGGAGGAGAGCAGTACTTC. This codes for CATRQGLAGGEQYF.